A selection of T cell receptor beta chains follows, all from one sample in a study of technical replicates of blood from a few donors. Assay used: immunoSEQ multiplex PCR; TCRdb lists only in-frame clones, some missing. The sample records 65,000 to 90,000 clones, roughly 94% being singletons. Sequenced: T cells isolated from PBMCs. Receptor source: a human donor in good health. CDR3s include the opening cysteine and the closing phenylalanine or tryptophan. The order of the fields is J gene, D gene, V gene, CDR3 DNA, CDR3 protein. D genes are given only for firm matches.

>TRBJ2-5|.|TRBV9
TGTGCCAGCAGCGTAGCACCCGGGGGTCGGGAGACCCAGTACTTC
CASSVAPGGRETQYF
>TRBJ1-4|.|TRBV19
TGTGCCAGTAGTAAAGTCACCAGTAATGAAAAACTGTTTTTT
CASSKVTSNEKLFF
>TRBJ2-6|.|TRBV10-3
TGTGCCATCACCAGCGGAGGTACACCGACCTCTGGGGCCAACGTCCTGACTTTC
CAITSGGTPTSGANVLTF
>TRBJ2-7|TRBD1|TRBV7-9
TGTGCCAGCAGCCTCAGGGACAGCCCCTACGAGCAGTACTTC
CASSLRDSPYEQYF
>TRBJ2-7|TRBD2|TRBV7-2
TGTGCCAGCAGCTTAGCGGGGGGGAAGGAGACTAGCCCCTACGAGCAGTACTTC
CASSLAGGKETSPYEQYF
>TRBJ2-2|TRBD2|TRBV5-1
TGCGCCAGCAGCTTCCGGACTAGCCCTTTTCGGGGGGAGCTGTTTTTT
CASSFRTSPFRGELFF
>TRBJ1-1|TRBD1|TRBV5-1
TGCGCCAGCAGCTTGAGACAGGGGGCTTTTCACACTGAAGCTTTCTTT
CASSLRQGAFHTEAFF
>TRBJ2-3|.|TRBV29-1
TGCAGCGTGCAGAACCCCACAGATACGCAGTATTTT
CSVQNPTDTQYF
>TRBJ2-4|.|TRBV6-1
TGTGCCAGCAGTGAAGTACTAGCATCCAAAAACATTCAGTACTTC
CASSEVLASKNIQYF
>TRBJ1-1|.|TRBV19
TGTGCCAGTGGGGGGGGCCCCTTGAACACTGAAGCTTTCTTT
CASGGGPLNTEAFF
>TRBJ1-1|.|TRBV10-1
TGCGCCAGCAGTGAGTACAGAAACACTGAAGCTTTCTTT
CASSEYRNTEAFF
>TRBJ2-5|TRBD1|TRBV5-4
TGTGCCAGCAGCTCTCCAGGGGGCAGGGAGACCCAGTACTTC
CASSSPGGRETQYF
>TRBJ2-2|TRBD2|TRBV7-8
TGTGCCAGCAGACATCTAGCGGGGTGGAACACCGGGGAGCTGTTTTTT
CASRHLAGWNTGELFF
>TRBJ1-3|.|TRBV2
TGTGCCAGCAGTGTGCGGGGGGTGTCCTCTGGAAACACCATATATTTT
CASSVRGVSSGNTIYF
>TRBJ1-5|.|TRBV7-9
TGTGCCAGCAGCCTCGACACATTCAATCAGCCCCAGCATTTT
CASSLDTFNQPQHF
>TRBJ1-2|.|TRBV6-4
TGTGCCAGCACCCAGAACGACAGGCGGGCAGGCTACACCTTC
CASTQNDRRAGYTF
>TRBJ2-7|TRBD2|TRBV11-3
TGTGCCAGCCCGGAGCGGGAGCCCCCACGCTACGAGCAGTACTTC
CASPEREPPRYEQYF